This T cell receptor (beta chain) was documented in a study of T cells in localized non-small cell lung cancer. Broader study findings: Adjacent lung tissue had a median roughly 62 of the top 100 clones found in the tumor. T cell clonality was highest in uninvolved adjacent lung, above tumor.

To note about this clone: Its antigen is not identified.

Only in-frame clones appear in the TCRdb table, and some are missing; sequencing was by immunoSEQ multiplex PCR. The table has roughly 1,600 clones, under 30% seen once. Lung adjacent to the tumor, free of atypia, was sampled at least 2 cm from its margin. The CDR3 length is 15 residues. Germline CDR1 reads LNHDA; CDR2 reads SQIVND (reference sequence). Deletions cut 2 bases from V and 5 bases from J, with 16 bases between. This material consisted of normal lung tissue next to the tumor, taken before any cancer treatment. The chain carries TRBV19 and TRBJ2-7; TRBD1 is a possible D gene (6 bases). This receptor was taken from a female donor older than 55 with stage II squamous cell lung carcinoma. This CDR3 is CASSIRGHGLDEQYF. CDR3 in DNA: TGTGCCAGTAGTATAAGGGGACACGGTCTGGACGAGCAGTACTTC.